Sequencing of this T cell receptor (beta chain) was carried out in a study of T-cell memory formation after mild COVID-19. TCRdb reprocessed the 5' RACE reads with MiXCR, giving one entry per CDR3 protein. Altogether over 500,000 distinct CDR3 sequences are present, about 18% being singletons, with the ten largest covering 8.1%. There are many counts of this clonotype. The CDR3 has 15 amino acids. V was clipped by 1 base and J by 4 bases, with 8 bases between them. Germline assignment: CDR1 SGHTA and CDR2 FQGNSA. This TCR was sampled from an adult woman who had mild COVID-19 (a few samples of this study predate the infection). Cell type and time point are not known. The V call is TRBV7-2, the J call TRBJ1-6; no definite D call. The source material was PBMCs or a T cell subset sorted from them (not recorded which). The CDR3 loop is CASSLVGKYNSPLHF. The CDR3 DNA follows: TGTGCCAGCAGCTTAGTGGGGAAATATAATTCACCCCTCCACTTT.